Listed below are T cell receptor beta chains from one sample, sequenced in a study of shared T cell receptors in the human thymus. The protocol was immunoSEQ multiplex PCR, while the TCRdb copy is restricted to in-frame clones and leaves out a portion. This sample has about 710,000 clones, with more than 70% found just once. This sample was also put to use in a study of human thymus T cells.

Sequencing used thymocytes. The receptor set was obtained from a boy younger than two with a congenital heart defect. Both conserved end residues are part of each CDR3.

j_call v_call cdr3_aa
TRBJ2-5 TRBV28 CASSWGLAGFGVETQYF
TRBJ1-1 TRBV5-4 CASSGSRQGGTEAFF
TRBJ2-7 TRBV30 CASGRGIHHEQYF
TRBJ2-5 TRBV29-1 CSVERDRGRETQYF
TRBJ1-1 TRBV7-2 CASSKQETEAFF
TRBJ1-5 TRBV28 CASFRQGRARVDQPQHF
TRBJ2-4 TRBV7-9 CASSARQGGRTDIQYF
TRBJ2-7 TRBV19 CASSTRTGRIYEQYF
TRBJ1-5 TRBV28 CASSGTPGCQPQHF
TRBJ1-4 TRBV30 CAWSPTGSELFF
TRBJ2-6 TRBV4-3 CATRDSSSGANVLTF
TRBJ2-5 TRBV23-1 CASSQSDSLVTQYF
TRBJ2-2 TRBV28 CASSLESGRHNTGELFF
TRBJ1-6 TRBV4-1 CASSQDRRAGDGSPLHF
TRBJ1-6 TRBV4-3 CASSQEVDRANSPLHF
TRBJ1-3 TRBV10-3 CAISESKQGGTGNTIYF
TRBJ2-1 TRBV28 CASSLYGTSGDYYNEQFF
TRBJ1-2 TRBV7-2 CASSLGQGGNGYTF
TRBJ2-1 TRBV12-5 CASGSSMGGNEQFF
TRBJ2-7 TRBV5-1 CASSGVGRGAYEQYF
TRBJ2-2 TRBV6-5 CASSYSRGSELFF
TRBJ2-1 TRBV11-1 CASSSIQLAPSSYNEQFF
TRBJ2-3 TRBV4-3 CASSQVAGGRTDTQYF
TRBJ1-5 TRBV19 CASSVGQGDHSNQPQHF
TRBJ1-2 TRBV28 CASSLPGGNYGYTF
TRBJ2-3 TRBV27 CASSFLSRGAGTDTQYF
TRBJ1-1 TRBV15 CATSRDWQKNTEAFF
TRBJ2-4 TRBV28 CATSTWDRSPGPKNIQYF
TRBJ2-1 TRBV14 CASSQVSTVEQFF
TRBJ1-5 TRBV5-1 CASSLGTGSSDQPQHF
TRBJ2-2 TRBV19 CASTSSRADTGELFF
TRBJ1-2 TRBV5-6 CASSLWRTGEESGYTF
TRBJ2-7 TRBV4-1 CASSQILAGGSEGYEQYF
TRBJ2-1 TRBV12-2 CASRLVAGTSGDRTCSYNEQFF
TRBJ2-7 TRBV4-3 CASSQNPSGRGRTYEQYF
TRBJ2-3 TRBV5-1 CASSNVKQGIRADTQYF